Below are 29 T cell receptor beta chains sequenced from a single sample in a study of shared clonotypes between healthy human individuals. Terminally differentiated effector memory CD45RA+ cells were left out of the naive CD8 fraction, which was CD45RO-negative and positively selected for CCR7. Method: immunoSEQ multiplex PCR; TCRdb's copy keeps in-frame clones and lacks some. Of more than 2 million clones in the sample, about 94% were seen once. The sequenced sample consisted of naive CD8+ T cells from PBMCs. These receptors were obtained from a man aged 18-30 years in good health. Some clones in this sample may be carry-over from other donors' samples.

The V gene is TRBV11-2, the J gene TRBJ2-7; maybe TRBD1 (6 bases). CDR1 and CDR2 (germline): SGHAT, FQNNGV. The CDR3 length is 14 residues. V lost 5 bases to trimming and J lost 4 bases, with 15 bases between them. The CDR3 nucleotides are TGTGCCAGCAGCCACTGGGCAGGGGTTTACGAGCAGTACTTC. Protein product: CASSHWAGVYEQYF.

The V call is TRBV11-2, the J call TRBJ2-7; TRBD2 is a possible D gene (6 bases). Trimming pared 4 bases from V and 7 bases from J, leaving 17 bases between. The CDR3 consists of 14 residues. Germline lookup yields CDR1 SGHAT and CDR2 FQNNGV. CDR3 DNA sequence: TGTGCCAGCAGCTCCCTACCCCTAGGGAGGGAGCAGTACTTC. Protein: CASSSLPLGREQYF.

The genes are TRBV27 and TRBJ2-3; 13 bases line up with TRBD2. The length of the CDR3 is 18 residues. J gave up 0 bases and V 3 bases, and 6 bases lay outside the gene matches. Germline-derived CDR1 and CDR2 are MNHEY and SMNVEV (reference sequence). The CDR3 spells CASSFVGTSGTSTDTQYF. Written as DNA, the CDR3 is TGTGCCAGCAGTTTTGTCGGGACTAGCGGGACTAGCACAGATACGCAGTATTTT.

The rearrangement joins TRBV28 to TRBJ2-7; 15 bases align to TRBD2. This CDR3 has 16 amino acids. V shed 5 bases, J shed 4 bases, and the junction held 6 bases outside the gene matches. From germline, CDR1 is MDHEN and CDR2 SYDVKM. DNA for the CDR3: TGTGCCAGCAGTCGAAGGACTAGCGGGAGGGGATACGAGCAGTACTTC. Encoded protein: CASSRRTSGRGYEQYF.

J is TRBJ2-3 and V is TRBV25-1; D not certain. This CDR3 has 14 residues. Germline assignment: CDR1 MGHDK and CDR2 SYGVNS. Deletions cut 3 bases from V and 2 bases from J, with 9 bases between. The CDR3, as DNA: TGTGCCAGCAGTGATGGGATAGTCACAGATACGCAGTATTTT. Its protein is CASSDGIVTDTQYF.

The chain recombines TRBV29-1 with TRBJ2-2; TRBD2 matches at 11 bases. V was pared by 6 bases and J by 7 bases, with 10 bases of the junction left unmatched. Germline CDR1 SQVTM, CDR2 ANQGSEA. CDR3 size: 15 residues. The CDR3 region has the DNA TGCAGCGTGGCCCTTAGCGGGAGGGCCGTCGGGGAGCTGTTTTTT. This encodes CSVALSGRAVGELFF.

V is TRBV5-1 and J is TRBJ2-7; TRBD1 matches 9 bases. The length of the CDR3 is 15 residues. J lost 3 bases, V lost 6 bases, and 10 bases had no gene match. The germline V gene encodes CDR1 SGHRS and CDR2 YFSETQ. Written as DNA, the CDR3 is TGCGCCAGCACCCTCACCGGGACAGGGAACTACGAGCAGTACTTC. Protein sequence: CASTLTGTGNYEQYF.

The chain carries TRBV5-5 and TRBJ2-7; D unclear. The V gene's germline CDR1 is SGHKS and CDR2 YYEKEE (reference sequence). The V and J ends lost 0 bases and 4 bases respectively, with 11 bases between them. The CDR3 sequence is 14 residues long. CDR3: CASSLGDIGYEQYF. Written as DNA, the CDR3 is TGTGCCAGCAGCTTGGGTGATATCGGGTACGAGCAGTACTTC.

The chain recombines TRBV10-2 with TRBJ2-3, with D perhaps TRBD2 (5 bases). Germline CDR1 is WSHSY and CDR2 is SAAADI. This CDR3 comprises 17 residues. V was pared by 3 bases and J by 3 bases, with 19 bases between. CDR3 DNA sequence: TGCGCCAGCAGTGACTCTAGTGAGGAGGTCCGGACAGATACGCAGTATTTT. Translated: CASSDSSEEVRTDTQYF.

In nucleotides, the CDR3 is TGTGCCAGCAGCCATGGGGGGGGCAACACTGAAGCTTTCTTT. Its translation: CASSHGGGNTEAFF. The gene calls are TRBV27 and TRBJ1-1; a possible D gene is TRBD1 (6 bases). This CDR3 comprises 14 residues. Germline assignment: CDR1 MNHEY and CDR2 SMNVEV (reference sequence). V was shortened by 6 bases and J by 2 bases, with 13 bases between the two germline ends.

The chain is built from TRBV11-1 and TRBJ1-1, with 11 nucleotides matching TRBD1. Trimming took 6 bases from V and 0 from J; bases not matched to a gene: 3. The CDR3 runs 15 residues. Germline V gene lookup returns CDR1 SGHAT and CDR2 FQDESV (reference sequence). CDR3 bases: TGTGCCAGCAGGGGACAGGGGGGATTGAACACTGAAGCTTTCTTT. It is translated as CASRGQGGLNTEAFF.

V usage is TRBV5-6 and J usage is TRBJ2-1; the D gene is possibly TRBD1 (5 bases). The CDR3 loop spans 16 amino acids. V was cut by 0 bases and J by 2 bases, with 12 bases left in between. Germline CDR1 is SGHDT and CDR2 is YYEEEE. Here the CDR3 reads CASSLAGSGTYNEQFF. CDR3 DNA: TGTGCCAGCAGCTTGGCTGGGTCAGGGACCTACAATGAGCAGTTCTTC.

The rearrangement joins TRBV13 to TRBJ1-2; weak D call: TRBD1 (6 bases). CDR1 and CDR2 (germline): PRHDT, FYEKMQ (reference sequence). The CDR3 length is 16 residues. V was shortened by 5 bases and J by 1 base, with 17 bases between the two germline ends. CDR3 protein: CASSQFGQQLNYGYTF. For the CDR3, the DNA is TGTGCCAGCAGCCAGTTTGGACAGCAACTTAACTATGGCTACACCTTC.

This chain joins TRBV7-9 and TRBJ1-1; 8 nucleotides agree with TRBD1. Trimming removed 5 bases from V and 6 bases from J; junction bases left unmatched: 14. The CDR3 contains 16 residues. Per germline, CDR1 SEHNR and CDR2 FQNEAQ (reference sequence). The DNA for the CDR3 is TGTGCCAGCAGCAAAGTAGGGACAGGAGAATTCTCTGAAGCTTTCTTT. Amino acids: CASSKVGTGEFSEAFF.

This rearrangement joins TRBV6-1 to TRBJ1-5; 8 bases fit TRBD1. Germline CDR1 is MNHNS and CDR2 is SASEGT. The V segment lost 2 bases and the J segment 7 bases; nucleotides outside the gene matches: 10. This CDR3 spans 16 amino acids. The CDR3 coding sequence is TGTGCCAGCAGTGAATGGACAGGGAGGGTGGACCAGCCCCAGCATTTT. Translated: CASSEWTGRVDQPQHF.

This sequence joins TRBV27 and TRBJ2-5, with D uncertain. V was cut by 8 bases and J by 2 bases, with 27 bases left in between. Germline loops: CDR1 MNHEY, CDR2 SMNVEV (reference sequence). The CDR3 totals 18 residues. CDR3 bases: TGTGCCAGCCGCAGTTTTCCTTGGCGTGAAGGTACGCAAGAGACCCAGTACTTC. Amino acid sequence: CASRSFPWREGTQETQYF.

The chain has TRBV9 and TRBJ1-2; a possible D gene is TRBD1 (6 bases). Deletions cut 2 bases from V and 7 bases from J, with 18 bases between. The germline V gene encodes CDR1 SGDLS and CDR2 YYNGEE. This CDR3 comprises 15 residues. CDR3 sequence reads: CASSVSPAGAGGYTF. The CDR3 DNA reads TGTGCCAGCAGCGTCTCACCCGCAGGGGCCGGTGGCTACACCTTC. Based on the CDR3 plus reference TRBV9 and TRBJ1-2, the full variable domain is DSGVTQTPKHLITATGQRVTLRCSPRSGDLSVYWYQQSLDQGLQFLIQYYNGEERAKGNILERFSAQQFPDLHSELNLSSLELGDSALYFCASSVSPAGAGGYTFGSGTRLTVV.

CDR3 loop: CASSERLAGGGTSTDTQYF. CDR3 DNA sequence: TGTGCCAGCAGTGAACGACTAGCGGGCGGAGGAACTAGCACAGATACGCAGTATTTT. The chain uses TRBV2 and TRBJ2-3; the match to TRBD2 covers 10 bases. The germline V gene encodes CDR1 SNHLY and CDR2 FYNNEI. V dropped 2 bases and J dropped 0; count of bases not matched to a gene: 11. This CDR3 comprises 19 residues.

The chain combines TRBV11-2 with TRBJ2-3; TRBD2 matches at 8 bases. The germline gives CDR1 SGHAT, CDR2 FQNNGV. Germline trimming cut 8 bases from V and 3 bases from J; bases unmatched to any gene: 7. The CDR3 has 14 residues. The CDR3 bases are TGTGCCAGCTCAACTAGCGGACCGACAGATACGCAGTATTTT. It is translated as CASSTSGPTDTQYF.

V is TRBV27 and J is TRBJ2-7; D is tentatively TRBD1 or TRBD2 (5 bases each). Germline lookup yields CDR1 MNHEY and CDR2 SMNVEV (reference sequence). Trimming cost V 3 bases and J 3 bases, with 9 bases left between them. CDR3 length equals 13 residues. This CDR3 is CASSFQGDYEQYF. The CDR3 DNA follows: TGTGCCAGCAGTTTTCAGGGAGACTACGAGCAGTACTTC.

V and J are TRBV7-9 and TRBJ2-7; 9 nucleotides agree with TRBD2. Germline assignment: CDR1 SEHNR and CDR2 FQNEAQ (reference sequence). The junction had 9 bases not matched to a gene; V was cut back by 6 bases and J by 6 bases. CDR3 length: 14 amino acids. The CDR3 region is CASRNAQREAEQYF. The DNA of the CDR3 is TGTGCCAGCAGAAACGCCCAGCGGGAGGCCGAGCAGTACTTC.

The chain is built from TRBV28 and TRBJ2-1; 7 nucleotides agree with TRBD2. Germline CDR1 and CDR2: MDHEN and SYDVKM. The J segment lost 0 bases and the V segment lost 7 bases, leaving 3 bases of the junction unmatched. The CDR3 has 14 amino acids. As DNA, the CDR3 is TGTGCCAGCATCGCGGGAGACTCCTACAATGAGCAGTTCTTC. Its protein product is CASIAGDSYNEQFF.

The chain is built from TRBV15 and TRBJ1-3; no firm D call. The V end lost 5 bases, the J end lost 0 bases, and 8 bases lay between the germline ends. Germline loops: CDR1 LNHNV, CDR2 YYDKDF (reference sequence). The CDR3 contains 14 residues. CDR3 sequence reads: CATSPIGSGNTIYF. CDR3 in DNA: TGTGCCACCAGCCCCATAGGCTCTGGAAACACCATATATTTT.

This clone occurred a few times. Within the sample, other DNA sequences also encode this same CDR3. The genes are TRBV9 and TRBJ2-7; a possible D gene is TRBD1 (6 bases). Per the germline V gene, CDR1 is SGDLS and CDR2 is YYNGEE. Trimming took off 0 bases at V and 2 bases at J, with 9 bases between the two ends. The CDR3 covers 14 residues. DNA of the CDR3: TGTGCCAGCAGCGTAGGGGCAGGGGCCTACGAGCAGTACTTC. This gives the protein CASSVGAGAYEQYF.

J is TRBJ2-7 and V is TRBV4-3, with TRBD2 matching 8 bases. The V segment lost 0 bases and the J segment 0 bases; nucleotides outside the gene matches: 4. CDR1 is LGHNA and CDR2 is YSLEER in the germline V gene. The CDR3 loop spans 16 amino acids. The DNA of the CDR3 is TGCGCCAGCAGCCAAGATATCGGGACTAGCTCCTACGAGCAGTACTTC. Translating it yields CASSQDIGTSSYEQYF.

The DNA of the CDR3 is TGCGCCAGCAGCCAAGACGTAGCGGGAGGGTACGAGCAGTACTTC. Translation gives CASSQDVAGGYEQYF. The chain links TRBV4-3 to TRBJ2-7, with 11 positions matching TRBD2. Germline CDR1 and CDR2: LGHNA and YSLEER. This CDR3 has 15 amino acids. The junction had 2 bases not matched to a gene; V was cut back by 0 bases and J by 4 bases.

About this clone itself: Other nucleotide sequences in the sample specify the same CDR3. CDR3: CASSPNYEQYF. The CDR3 DNA reads as TGTGCCAGCAGTCCCAACTACGAGCAGTACTTC. The rearrangement links TRBV6-6 to TRBJ2-7; the D is unclear. The CDR3 loop spans 11 amino acids. The germline gives CDR1 MNHNY, CDR2 SVGAGI (reference sequence). The V end was cut by 5 bases, the J end by 3 bases, with 5 bases between.

The V and J genes are TRBV7-8 and TRBJ2-2; 8 bases align to TRBD2. V gave up 1 base and J gave up 6 bases; unmatched junction bases: 16. This CDR3 is built from 19 residues. Germline CDR1 is SGHVS and CDR2 is FQNEAQ. The CDR3: CASSLEVHNGGRWPGELFF. The CDR3 DNA reads TGTGCCAGCAGCTTAGAAGTTCACAATGGCGGGAGGTGGCCCGGGGAGCTGTTTTTT.

About this clone: Since no conserved phenylalanine or tryptophan closes the CDR3, a read error is the likely cause. The chain joins TRBV28 to TRBJ2-7, with D possibly TRBD2 on 6 matching bases. Germline lookup yields CDR1 MDHEN and CDR2 SYDVKM. Trimming pared 5 bases from V and 6 bases from J, leaving 20 bases between. The CDR3 totals 15 residues. CDR3 sequence (DNA): TGTGCCAGCAGTGGAGGATCCGAGGATAGCGGCGAGCAGTACCTC. This gives the protein CASSGGSEDSGEQYL.